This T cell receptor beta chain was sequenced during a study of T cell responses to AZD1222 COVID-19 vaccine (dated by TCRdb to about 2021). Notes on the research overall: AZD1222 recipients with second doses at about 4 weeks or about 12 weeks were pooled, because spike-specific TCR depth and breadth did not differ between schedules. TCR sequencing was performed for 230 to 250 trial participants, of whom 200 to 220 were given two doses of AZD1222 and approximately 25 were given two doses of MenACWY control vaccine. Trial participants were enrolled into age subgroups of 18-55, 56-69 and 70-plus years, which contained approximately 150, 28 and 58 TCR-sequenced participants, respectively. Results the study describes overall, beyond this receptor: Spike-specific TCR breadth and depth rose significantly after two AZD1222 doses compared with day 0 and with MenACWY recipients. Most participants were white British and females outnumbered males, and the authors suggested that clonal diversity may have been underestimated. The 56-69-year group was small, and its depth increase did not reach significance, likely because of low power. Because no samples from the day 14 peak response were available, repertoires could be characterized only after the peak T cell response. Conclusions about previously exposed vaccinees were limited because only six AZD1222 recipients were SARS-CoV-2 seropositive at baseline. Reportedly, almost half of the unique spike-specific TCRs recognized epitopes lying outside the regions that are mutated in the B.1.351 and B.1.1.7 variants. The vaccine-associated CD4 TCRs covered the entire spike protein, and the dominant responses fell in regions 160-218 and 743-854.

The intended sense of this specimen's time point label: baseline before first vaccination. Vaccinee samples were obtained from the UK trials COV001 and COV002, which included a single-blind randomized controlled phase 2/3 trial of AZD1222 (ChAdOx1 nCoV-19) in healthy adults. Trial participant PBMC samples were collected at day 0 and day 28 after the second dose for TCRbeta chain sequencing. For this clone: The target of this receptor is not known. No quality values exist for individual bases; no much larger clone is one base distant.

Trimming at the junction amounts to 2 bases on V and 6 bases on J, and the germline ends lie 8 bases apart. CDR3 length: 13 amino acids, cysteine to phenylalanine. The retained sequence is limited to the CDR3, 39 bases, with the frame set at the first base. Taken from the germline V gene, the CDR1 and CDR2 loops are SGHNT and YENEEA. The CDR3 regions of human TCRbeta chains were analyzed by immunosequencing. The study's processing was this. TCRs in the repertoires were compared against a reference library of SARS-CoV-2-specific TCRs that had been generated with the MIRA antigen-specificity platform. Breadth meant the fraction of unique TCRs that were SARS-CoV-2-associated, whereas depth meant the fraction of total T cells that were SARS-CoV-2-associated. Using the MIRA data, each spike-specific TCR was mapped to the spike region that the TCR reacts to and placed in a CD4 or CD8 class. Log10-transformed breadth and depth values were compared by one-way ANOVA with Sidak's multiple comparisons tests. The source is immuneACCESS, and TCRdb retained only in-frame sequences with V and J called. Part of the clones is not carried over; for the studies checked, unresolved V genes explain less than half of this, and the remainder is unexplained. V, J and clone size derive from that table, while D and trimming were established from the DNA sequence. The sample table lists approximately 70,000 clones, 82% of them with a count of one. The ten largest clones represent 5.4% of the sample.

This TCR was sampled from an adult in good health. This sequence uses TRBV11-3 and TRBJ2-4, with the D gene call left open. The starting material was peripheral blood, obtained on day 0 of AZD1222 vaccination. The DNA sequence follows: TGTGCCAGCAGCTTACCGGCCGTAAACATTCAGTACTTC. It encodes CASSLPAVNIQYF.